These T cell receptor beta chains were read from a single sample in a study of cytomegalovirus exposure and HLA in healthy donors. The data were produced by immunoSEQ multiplex PCR, yet TCRdb's version contains in-frame clones alone and is incomplete. The table shows some 110,000 clones, with about 87% occurring only once. The specimen was PBMCs. Receptors originate from a woman aged 18-30 years in good health and CMV-seropositive. CDR3s include the opening cysteine and the closing phenylalanine or tryptophan. The D gene is left open where the match is weak. Not every row has a clone size; where given, it reads once, few, many or a size class.

d_gene | j_gene | v_gene | abundance | CDR3aa | CDR3nt
. | TRBJ1-2 | TRBV9 | . | CASSGNKGVLHGYTF | TGTGCCAGCAGCGGAAATAAGGGGGTTTTGCATGGCTACACCTTC
TRBD1 | TRBJ2-4 | TRBV2 | . | CASRGQGTAKNIQYF | TGTGCCAGCAGGGGACAGGGGACAGCCAAAAACATTCAGTACTTC
. | TRBJ2-3 | TRBV14 | . | CASSPRPGFTDTQYF | TGTGCCAGCAGCCCTCGGCCAGGTTTCACAGATACGCAGTATTTT
. | TRBJ1-6 | TRBV7-2 | . | CASSPEGGIYNSPLHF | TGTGCCAGCAGTCCTGAGGGGGGGATCTATAATTCACCCCTCCACTTT
TRBD2 | TRBJ2-1 | TRBV5-4 | . | CASSLDAGGAGNEQFF | TGTGCCAGCAGCTTGGATGCCGGGGGGGCTGGCAATGAGCAGTTCTTC
TRBD1 | TRBJ2-5 | TRBV5-8 | once | CASSGWDRPQETQYF | TGTGCCAGCAGCGGATGGGACAGACCTCAAGAGACCCAGTACTTC
TRBD2 | TRBJ2-5 | TRBV27 | . | CASWTSGDETQYF | TGTGCCAGTTGGACTAGCGGGGACGAGACCCAGTACTTC
TRBD1 | TRBJ1-5 | TRBV18 | . | CASSRRDRDRREGQPQHF | TGTGCCAGCTCACGCCGGGACAGGGATCGTAGGGAAGGTCAGCCCCAGCATTTT
TRBD1 | TRBJ2-2 | TRBV19 | . | CASRGRQGAGDTGELFF | TGTGCCAGTAGGGGAAGACAGGGGGCCGGAGACACCGGGGAGCTGTTTTTT
TRBD1 | TRBJ2-7 | TRBV7-6 | . | CASSLGQGSSYEQYF | TGTGCCAGCAGCCTGGGACAGGGGTCTTCCTACGAGCAGTACTTC
. | TRBJ2-6 | TRBV25-1 | . | CASSEGSSGANVLTF | TGTGCCAGCAGTGAAGGCAGCTCTGGGGCCAACGTCCTGACTTTC
. | TRBJ2-3 | TRBV4-1 | . | CASSQPGVIDTQYF | TGCGCCAGCAGCCAACCGGGGGTCATAGATACGCAGTATTTT